This T cell receptor beta chain was identified during a study of cytomegalovirus exposure and HLA in healthy donors (dated by TCRdb to 2017 to 2019). Turning to the overall study: An earlier analysis of roughly 610 of the donors reported roughly 300 Gb of sequence data and about 120 million unique TCR beta sequences obtained from about 170 million T cells. An early release that covered about 600 HLA-typed donors contained approximately 290 gigabases of sequencing data and about 93 million unique TCR sequences. Of the approximately 400 genotyped donors, about 80% fell in the genetic ancestry cluster associated with self-reported Caucasian donors. The study aimed to test whether cataloging public T cell receptors could reveal signatures of past pathogen exposure. Using immunosequencing, the study profiled T cell repertoires from 666 subjects and related those repertoires to cytomegalovirus serostatus. A separate validation cohort of roughly 130 different subjects was used in addition to the 666-subject first cohort. To predict cytomegalovirus infection status, the study combined high-throughput TCR immunosequencing, statistical association of individual TCRs with disease status, and machine learning. To study patterns of TCR occurrence, a later analysis re-analyzed previously published TCR beta repertoires from around 700 donors and added high-resolution HLA genotyping. The later analysis used no new phenotypic data to find candidate immune exposures, relying instead on TCR beta sequences and their occurrence across donors. An earlier analysis of more than 450 of the donors used high-throughput TCR beta sequencing to judge whether each TCR beta V gene segment behaved as functional or pseudogenic. Donor age, sex, ethnicity and CMV serostatus were compiled together with the repertoire data. In a later genetic analysis, genome-wide SNP genotypes for about 60% of the 666 donors were used, and that subset was treated as a discovery cohort. Every repertoire in the discovery cohort had been generated on one and the same sequencing platform. HLA typing included class I and class II loci at four-digit resolution. Typing coverage differed by locus: A, B, C, DRB1 and DQB1 were typed in about 629-630 donors, DQA1 in 522, DPA1 in 600 to 610, and DPB1 in 472. About five DR-DQ haplotypes were treated as single units for association and clustering because of strong linkage in the cohort. Across some 400 genotyped donors of the cohort, an average of about 240,000 unique TCR beta nucleotide sequences per donor were sequenced, and around 20% of those sequences were non-productive. Overall study results and their limits: While some public TCRs were present in many individuals, most TCR sequences turned up only very rarely across donors. Specific HLA alleles were associated with more than 15,000 TCR beta sequences at a false discovery rate of 0.05 in a later analysis. Because the 87-base-pair reads could not distinguish some IMGT-functional V segments, including TRBV6-2 and TRBV6-3, those segments were excluded. In this cohort, only TCR beta chains were sequenced, and detectable features were limited by the absence of alpha or paired-chain data. The earlier analysis of approximately 540 of the donors excluded roughly 16 rarely observed V segments, including chromosome 9 orphons, because counts were too low. Three of the identified cytomegalovirus-associated TCR beta chains were confirmed in vitro to be specific for cytomegalovirus antigens. A cluster of highly shared sequence variants was judged likely to represent a technical artifact of the sequencing pipeline. The classifier was reported to diagnose cytomegalovirus status with high specificity and sensitivity in both the original and validation cohorts. Because some donors lacked HLA typing at each locus, the association tests relied only on the typed subset. In a later analysis, several top co-occurrence clusters were reported to appear linked to parvovirus B19, influenza, CMV and Epstein-Barr virus. When HLA alleles, especially DR and DQ, strongly co-occurred, TCR associations were difficult to assign to individual alleles. A later analysis found that most CMV-associated TCR beta chains appeared HLA-restricted, with HLA associations seemingly driven largely by CMV exposure. A further reported finding was that TCR beta sequences accurately predicted the HLA-A and HLA-B alleles for most subjects in the first cohort. According to a later analysis, TCR association rates differed among HLA loci, with DRB1 alleles showing the most associated TCRs and HLA-C alleles showing the fewest. Immune exposure information for the cohort was limited to CMV serostatus. In a later genetic analysis, a missense DCLRE1C variant was associated with V-gene and J-gene trimming of TCR beta chains, and the association was replicated in an independent cohort. Roughly uniform sequencing depth across donors was assumed in presence/absence analyses, although this assumption may not hold. Linkage disequilibrium might explain the correlated functional status among segregating V segments, but an unknown experimental factor could not be excluded. According to the authors, the approach could potentially be generalized to other disease states and immunological phenotypes. In an earlier analysis of around 500 of the donors, most TCR beta V segments appeared in productive rearrangements about 87% or about 30% of the time, broadly matching IMGT annotations. According to a later genetic analysis, donors in an Asian-associated ancestry cluster had fewer N-insertions in productive TCRs than the roughly 670-donor mean. In the study, 150 to 200 TCR beta chains were listed as associated with cytomegalovirus. In a later analysis, HLA-associated TCR beta chains were found to be more clonally expanded and to have lower generation probabilities than equally common non-associated chains.

The cohort consisted of approximately 690 healthy bone marrow donors. Cohort members were all nominally healthy when sampled, although unrecorded immune exposures were likely present. The donor tested CMV seronegative and was one of the 352 seronegative cohort members. Each donor provided a peripheral blood sample, and peripheral blood mononuclear cells were used for TCR beta sequencing. Genomic DNA extraction from the blood cell samples was performed with the Qiagen DNeasy Blood Extraction Kit. Receptor libraries were prepared by the immunoSEQ multiplex PCR assay. For the multiplex PCR, a mixture combining 60 forward primers for TCR Vbeta segments and 13 reverse primers for TCR Jbeta segments was used. Amplification of the CDR3 region of rearranged TCR beta genes was performed with a multiplex PCR assay on genomic DNA. Amplified TCR beta libraries were sequenced as 87-base-pair reads on the Illumina HiSeq System. The authors' pipeline ran thus. A later analysis tallied 75 million to 85 million unique TCR beta chains across the approximately 670 repertoires, and around 12 million of those chains were shared by two or more donors. Raw reads were error-corrected and collapsed into unique sequences with a nearest-neighbor algorithm that merged closely related sequences to remove PCR and sequencing errors. CDR3 sequences were aligned to IMGT reference sequences to assign V, D and J gene segments. For a sequence to be retained, a match of at least six nucleotides to both a V gene segment and a J gene segment was required. A rearrangement counted as productive if the CDR3 had no stop codons and remained in frame with V and J, and every other rearrangement counted as non-productive. Following IMGT convention, CDR3 was defined as the stretch from the second conserved V-encoded cysteine up to the conserved J-encoded phenylalanine. In an earlier analysis of around 540 of the donors, sequences lacking an unambiguous match to a single V gene segment were excluded. In an earlier analysis of 587 of the donors, V segments were called functional above 56.7% productive rearrangements and were called segregating when the between-donor standard deviation exceeded 5%. A statistical classification framework was built to diagnose cytomegalovirus status from the catalog of TCR beta chain sequences. In a later analysis, V and J genes were assigned by comparing TCR nucleotide sequences against IMGT/GENE-DB human TR gene sequences. Using the TCRdist pipeline, a later analysis assigned CDR3 sequences along with most-parsimonious VDJ recombination scenarios. A later analysis defined each TCR beta chain by its CDR3 amino acid sequence plus V-gene family, and excluded reads lacking a unique V-gene family. As a way to deal with suspected cross-contamination and a sequencing artifact, a later analysis dropped under 600 nucleotide sequences that were highly shared and had low generation probability. A later analysis calculated a clonal expansion index for each public chain from normalized within-repertoire ranks of inferred template counts. Generation probabilities in a later analysis came from a VDJ recombination model fitted to out-of-frame rearrangements, and those results were checked against IGoR. In a later analysis, hypergeometric tests were used to score TCR-TCR, TCR-HLA and TCR-CMV co-occurrence, with a repertoire-size bias correction applied to TCR pairs. In a later analysis, false discovery rates were estimated by permuting HLA or CMV assignments 20 times. A later analysis grouped co-occurring TCRs with DBSCAN, adding TCRdist sequence similarity when clustering within HLA-allele-positive subsets. Repertoires with fewer than 30,000 or more than 120,000 public chains, plus five repertoires with anomalous nucleotide sharing, were excluded from co-occurrence clustering. Imported from immuneACCESS, the table was reduced by TCRdb to in-frame sequences with V and J called. These copies leave out some clones; in studies compared against another copy, an unresolved V gene accounts for under half, and the cause of the remainder is not known. V, J and clone size were drawn from that table, and D and trimming were deduced from the DNA. The sample yields approximately 130,000 clones; roughly 70% were counted once. In total, the top ten clones hold around 3.2% of the sample.

Including cysteine and phenylalanine, the CDR3 has 14 amino acids. This entry keeps only the CDR3 DNA: 42 bases, framed from base 1. Trimming costs V 2 bases and J 5 bases, and their ends lie 14 bases apart. In the germline V gene, CDR1 corresponds to SGDLS and CDR2 to YYNGEE. This clone was found once. The specificity of this receptor is unknown. Base qualities are missing; no much larger clone stands one base away. Here the chain combines TRBV9 and TRBJ2-7, with a weak D call of TRBD2 (6 bases match). Sequencing used PBMCs. This receptor was identified in a man aged 30 to 45 in good health and CMV-seronegative. The CDR3: CASSVSGYGDEQYF. The base sequence is TGTGCCAGCAGCGTCAGCGGGTACGGCGACGAGCAGTACTTC.